This record concerns one T cell receptor beta chain sequence. As yet, its antigen is unknown. The source of the sample is a study of OX40 agonist ivuxolimab in advanced cancers. Study summary: Patients were given ivuxolimab, an antibody that agonizes OX40 (CD134). Dose-escalation cases comprised hepatocellular carcinoma, melanoma, renal cell or head and neck cancer.

This table comes from immunoSEQ multiplex PCR, and its TCRdb copy is limited to in-frame clones, with some not included. The sample consists of about 24,000 clones, more than 75% of them appearing once. Study results and limitations: Among some nonresponders, normalized T-cell clonal expansion was also low.

This material consisted of CD4+ or CD8+ T cells sorted from blood, taken in a trial of the OX40 agonist ivuxolimab. This clonotype originated in an adult with an advanced solid tumor such as melanoma, head and neck, liver or kidney cancer.

The CDR3 region has the DNA TGTGCCAGCAGCCCCGACAGGGCATACGCCTACGAGCAGTACTTC. It translates to CASSPDRAYAYEQYF. V gene TRBV7-9 combines with J gene TRBJ2-7; 7 bases align to TRBD1. Trimming removed 5 bases from V and 2 bases from J; junction bases left unmatched: 9. Germline CDR1 is SEHNR and CDR2 is FQNEAQ (reference sequence). The CDR3 covers 15 residues. The full variable domain, its missing parts supplied by reference TRBV7-9 and TRBJ2-7, is DTGVSQNPRHKITKRGQNVTFRCDPISEHNRLYWYRQTLGQGPEFLTYFQNEAQLEKSRLLSDRFSAERPKGSFSTLEIQRTEQGDSAMYLCASSPDRAYAYEQYFGPGTRLTVT.